What follows are 2 T cell receptor beta chains derived from one specimen sequenced in a study of T-cell memory formation after mild COVID-19. TCRdb re-called the 5' RACE reads with MiXCR, one entry per CDR3 protein. Of under 350,000 distinct CDR3 sequences in the sample, about 16% were seen once. Sequencing was performed on PBMCs or a T cell subset sorted from them (not recorded which). The receptors derive from a man between 18 and 29 years old who had mild COVID-19 (a few samples of this study predate the infection). Cell type and time point are not known.

This chain links TRBV28 with TRBJ1-2; no firm D call. Per the germline V gene, CDR1 is MDHEN and CDR2 is SYDVKM. The germline V and J ends were trimmed by 3 bases and 4 bases, with 9 bases remaining between them. CDR3 length equals 13 residues. The CDR3 is CASSFIAGYGYTF. Written as DNA, the CDR3 is TGTGCCAGCAGTTTCATTGCGGGCTATGGCTACACCTTC.

On this clonotype itself: Its ends do not fully match the called genes, so a read error is possible. The chain links TRBV5-1 to TRBJ2-2, with TRBD2 identical over 8 bases. CDR3 length: 15 amino acids. Per the germline V gene, CDR1 is SGHRS and CDR2 is YFSETQ. The CDR3 region has the DNA TGCGACAGCAGCCCCCCCAGCGGGGGCACCGGGGAGCTGTTTTTT. Translation gives CDSSPPSGGTGELFF.